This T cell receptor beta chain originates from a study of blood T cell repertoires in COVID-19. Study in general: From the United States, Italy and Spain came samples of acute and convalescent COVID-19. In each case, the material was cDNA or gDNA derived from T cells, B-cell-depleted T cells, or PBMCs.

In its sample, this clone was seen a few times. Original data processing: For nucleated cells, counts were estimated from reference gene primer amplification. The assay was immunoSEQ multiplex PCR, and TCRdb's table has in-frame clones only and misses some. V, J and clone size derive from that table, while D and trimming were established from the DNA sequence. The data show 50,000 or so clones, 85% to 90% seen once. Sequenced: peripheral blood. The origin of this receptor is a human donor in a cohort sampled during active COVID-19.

The CDR3 sequence: CASSEPYNSPLHF. The CDR3 nucleotides are TGTGCCAGCAGTGAACCGTATAATTCACCCCTCCACTTT. The chain uses TRBV6-1 and TRBJ1-6; no clear D gene. CDR1 and CDR2 from the germline V gene are MNHNS and SASEGT. The CDR3 length is 13 residues. Trimming stripped 2 bases from V and 4 bases from J, with 3 bases between.